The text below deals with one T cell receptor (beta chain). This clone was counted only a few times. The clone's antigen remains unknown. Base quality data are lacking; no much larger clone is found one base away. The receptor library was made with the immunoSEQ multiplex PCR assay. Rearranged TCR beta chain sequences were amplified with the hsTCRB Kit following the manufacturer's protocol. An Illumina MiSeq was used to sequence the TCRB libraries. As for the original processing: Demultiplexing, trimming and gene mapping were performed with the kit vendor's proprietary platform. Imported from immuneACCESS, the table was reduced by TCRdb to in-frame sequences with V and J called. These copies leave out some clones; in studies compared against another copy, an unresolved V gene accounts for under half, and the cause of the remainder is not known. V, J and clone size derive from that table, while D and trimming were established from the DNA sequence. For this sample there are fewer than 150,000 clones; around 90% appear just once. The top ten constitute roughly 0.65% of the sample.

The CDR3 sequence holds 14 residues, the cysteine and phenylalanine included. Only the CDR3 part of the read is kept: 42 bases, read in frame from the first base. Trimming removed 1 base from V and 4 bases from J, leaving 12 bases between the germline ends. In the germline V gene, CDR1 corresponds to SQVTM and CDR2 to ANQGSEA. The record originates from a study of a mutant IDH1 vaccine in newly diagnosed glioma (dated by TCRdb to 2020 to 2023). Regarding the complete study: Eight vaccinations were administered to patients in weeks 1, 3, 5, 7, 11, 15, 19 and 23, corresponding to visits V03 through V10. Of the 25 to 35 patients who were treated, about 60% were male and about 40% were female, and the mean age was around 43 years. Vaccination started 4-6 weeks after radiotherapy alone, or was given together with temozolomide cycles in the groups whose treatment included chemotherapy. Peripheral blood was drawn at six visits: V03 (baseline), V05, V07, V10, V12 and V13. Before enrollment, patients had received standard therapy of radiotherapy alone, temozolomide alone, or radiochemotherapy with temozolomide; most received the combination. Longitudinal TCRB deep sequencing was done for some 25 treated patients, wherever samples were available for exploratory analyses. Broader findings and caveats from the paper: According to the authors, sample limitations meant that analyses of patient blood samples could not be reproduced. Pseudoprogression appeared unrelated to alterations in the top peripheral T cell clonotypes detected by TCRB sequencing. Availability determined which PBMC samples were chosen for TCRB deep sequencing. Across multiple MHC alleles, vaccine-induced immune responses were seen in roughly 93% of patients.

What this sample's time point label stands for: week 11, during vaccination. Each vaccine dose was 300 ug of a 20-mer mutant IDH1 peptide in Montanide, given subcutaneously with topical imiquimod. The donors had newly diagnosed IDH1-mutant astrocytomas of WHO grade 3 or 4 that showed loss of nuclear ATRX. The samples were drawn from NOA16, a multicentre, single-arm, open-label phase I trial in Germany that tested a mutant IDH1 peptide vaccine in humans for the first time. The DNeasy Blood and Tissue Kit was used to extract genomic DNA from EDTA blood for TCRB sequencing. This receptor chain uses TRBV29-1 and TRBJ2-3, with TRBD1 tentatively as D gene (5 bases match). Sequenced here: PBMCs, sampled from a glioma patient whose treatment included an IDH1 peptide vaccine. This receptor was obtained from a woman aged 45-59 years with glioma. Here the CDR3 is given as CSVEGLAGSDTQYF. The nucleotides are TGCAGCGTTGAAGGGTTAGCAGGGTCAGATACGCAGTATTTT.